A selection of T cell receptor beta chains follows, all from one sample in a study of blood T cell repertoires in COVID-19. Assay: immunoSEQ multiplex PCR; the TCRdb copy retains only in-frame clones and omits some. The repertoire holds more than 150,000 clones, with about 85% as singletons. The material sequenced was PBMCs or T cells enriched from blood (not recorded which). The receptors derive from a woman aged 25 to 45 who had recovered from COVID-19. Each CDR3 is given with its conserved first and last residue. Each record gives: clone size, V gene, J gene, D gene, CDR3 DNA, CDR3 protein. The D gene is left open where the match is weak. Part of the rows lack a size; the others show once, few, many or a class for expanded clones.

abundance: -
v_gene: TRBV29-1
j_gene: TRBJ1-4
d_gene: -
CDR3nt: TGCAGCGTTCGAGGGGGGGCCTCTAATGAAAAACTGTTTTTT
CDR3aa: CSVRGGASNEKLFF

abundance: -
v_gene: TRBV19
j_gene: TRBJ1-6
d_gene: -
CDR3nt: TGTGCCAGTAACGGGCAGGGGTGGTCACCCCTCCACTTT
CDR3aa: CASNGQGWSPLHF

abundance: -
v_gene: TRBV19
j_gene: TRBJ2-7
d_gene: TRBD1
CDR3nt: TGTGCCAGTAGTAGACAGGGAAACGTGGACGAGCAGTACTTC
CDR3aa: CASSRQGNVDEQYF

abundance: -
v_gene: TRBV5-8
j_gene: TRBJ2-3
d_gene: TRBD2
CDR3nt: TGTACCAGCAGCTTGGTGGGTAGCGGGGAAGGCTCAGATACGCAGTATTTT
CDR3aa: CTSSLVGSGEGSDTQYF

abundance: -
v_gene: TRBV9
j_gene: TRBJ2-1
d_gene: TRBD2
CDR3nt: TGTGCCAGCAGCCCGCGGGGTAGCGGGGGAGTCTACAATGAGCAGTTCTTC
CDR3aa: CASSPRGSGGVYNEQFF

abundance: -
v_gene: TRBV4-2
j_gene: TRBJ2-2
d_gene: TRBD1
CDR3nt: TGTGCCAGCAGCCACCCTACAGGGGGCATAGTGTCCGGGGAGCTGTTTTTT
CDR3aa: CASSHPTGGIVSGELFF

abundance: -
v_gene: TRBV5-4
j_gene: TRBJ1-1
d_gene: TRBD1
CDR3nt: TGTGCCAGCACCTTGGCGGGACAGGGGTGGCCTGAAGCTTTCTTT
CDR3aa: CASTLAGQGWPEAFF

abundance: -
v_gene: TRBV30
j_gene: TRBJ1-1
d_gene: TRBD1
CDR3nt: TGTGCCTGGAGTGAAGCCCCCCTGACAGGGGTCCGTGAAGCTTTCTTT
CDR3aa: CAWSEAPLTGVREAFF

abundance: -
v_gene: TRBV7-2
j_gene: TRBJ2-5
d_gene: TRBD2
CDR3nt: TGTGCCAGCAGCTTAGGGGTCGGGGGGGAGACCCAGTACTTC
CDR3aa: CASSLGVGGETQYF

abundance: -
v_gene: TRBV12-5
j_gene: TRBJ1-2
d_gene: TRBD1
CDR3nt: TGTGCTAGTGGACCAAGCGGACAGGGCGATGGCTACACCTTC
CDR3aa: CASGPSGQGDGYTF

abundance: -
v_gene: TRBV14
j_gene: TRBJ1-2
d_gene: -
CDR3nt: TGTGCCAGCAGCCACGGATCCTTTCAGGGCTCGAACTATGGCTACACCTTC
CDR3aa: CASSHGSFQGSNYGYTF

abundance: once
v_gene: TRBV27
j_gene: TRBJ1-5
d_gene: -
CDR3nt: TGTGCCAGCAGCCCGACAGATAGCAATCAGCCCCAGCATTTT
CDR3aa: CASSPTDSNQPQHF

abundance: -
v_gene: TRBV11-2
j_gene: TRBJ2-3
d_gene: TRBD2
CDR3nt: TGTGCCAGCAGCCCCCGACTAGCGGGGCAGGATACGCAGTATTTT
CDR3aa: CASSPRLAGQDTQYF

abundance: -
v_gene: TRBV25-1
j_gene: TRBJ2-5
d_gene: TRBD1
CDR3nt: TGTGCCAGCAGGAACCGAGGGGGCGAAGAGACCCAGTACTTC
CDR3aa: CASRNRGGEETQYF

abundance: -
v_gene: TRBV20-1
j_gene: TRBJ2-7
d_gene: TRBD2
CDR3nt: TGCAGTGCTAGTACGGCGGGGGGGCATATGGAGCAGTACTTC
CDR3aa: CSASTAGGHMEQYF

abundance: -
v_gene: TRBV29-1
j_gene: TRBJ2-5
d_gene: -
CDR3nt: TGCAGCGTTGTAGGAGGCGCGGGTGGTCAAGAGACCCAGTACTTC
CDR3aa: CSVVGGAGGQETQYF

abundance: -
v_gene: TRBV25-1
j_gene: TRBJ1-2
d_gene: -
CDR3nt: TGTGCCAGCAGTGAATCGCTCGGGGGCTATGGCTACACCTTC
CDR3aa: CASSESLGGYGYTF

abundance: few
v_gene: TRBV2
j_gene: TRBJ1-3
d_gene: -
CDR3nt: TGTGCCAGCAGTGAGAGCTCTGGAAACACCATATATTTT
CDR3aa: CASSESSGNTIYF

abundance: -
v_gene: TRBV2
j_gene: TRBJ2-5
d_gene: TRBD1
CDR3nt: TGTGCCAGCAGTAAACAGGGGGCACGGGAGACCCAGTACTTC
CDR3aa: CASSKQGARETQYF

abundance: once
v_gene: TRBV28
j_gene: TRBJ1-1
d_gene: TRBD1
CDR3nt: TGTGCCAGCAGTTTGCAGGGGGCCACTGAAGCTTTCTTT
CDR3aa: CASSLQGATEAFF

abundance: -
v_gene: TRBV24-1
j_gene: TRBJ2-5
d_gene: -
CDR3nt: TGTGCCACCAGTGCGATGGGAGGGGGGCAAGAGACCCAGTACTTC
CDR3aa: CATSAMGGGQETQYF

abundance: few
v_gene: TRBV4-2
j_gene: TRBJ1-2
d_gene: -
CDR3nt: TGTGCCAGCAGCCAAGGGACAGCAGTCTATGGCTACACCTTC
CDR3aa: CASSQGTAVYGYTF

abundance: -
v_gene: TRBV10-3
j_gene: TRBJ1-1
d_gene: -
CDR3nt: TGTGCCATCAGTGGGACAGCGAACACTGAAGCTTTCTTT
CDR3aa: CAISGTANTEAFF

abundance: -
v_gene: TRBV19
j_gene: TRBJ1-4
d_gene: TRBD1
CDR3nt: TGTGCCAGTAGTATCGACAGGGGCGGTGAAAAACTGTTTTTT
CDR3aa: CASSIDRGGEKLFF

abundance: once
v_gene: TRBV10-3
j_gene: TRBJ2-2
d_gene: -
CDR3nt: TGTGCCATCAGTGCCGAGACTATGCTTAGTGCCGGGGAGCTGTTTTTT
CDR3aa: CAISAETMLSAGELFF

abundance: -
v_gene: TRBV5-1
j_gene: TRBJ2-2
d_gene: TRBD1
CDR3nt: TGCGCCAGCAGCTTATCCGGGACAGGTAACACCGGGGAGCTGTTTTTT
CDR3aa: CASSLSGTGNTGELFF

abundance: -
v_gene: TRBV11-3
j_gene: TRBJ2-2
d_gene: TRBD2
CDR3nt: TGTGCCATTAGAGGGGCTAGCGGATACACCGGGGAGCTGTTTTTT
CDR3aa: CAIRGASGYTGELFF

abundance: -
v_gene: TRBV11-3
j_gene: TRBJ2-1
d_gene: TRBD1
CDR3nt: TGTGCCAGCAGCTTAGTTGGTCGGACAGGGTCGTTCAATGAGCAGTTCTTC
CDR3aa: CASSLVGRTGSFNEQFF

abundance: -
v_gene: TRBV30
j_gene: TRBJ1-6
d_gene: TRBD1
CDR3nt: TGTGCCTGGGCCGGGACAGCGAATTCACCCCTCCACTTT
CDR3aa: CAWAGTANSPLHF

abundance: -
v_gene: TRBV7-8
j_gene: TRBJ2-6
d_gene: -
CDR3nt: TGTGCCAGCAACGACTTCCTGACTTTC
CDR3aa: CASNDFLTF

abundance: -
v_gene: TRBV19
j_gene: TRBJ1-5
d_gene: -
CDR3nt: TGTGCCAGTAGTATAGATCATCGAGGGAGGGGAAGCAATCAGCCCCAGCATTTT
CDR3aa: CASSIDHRGRGSNQPQHF

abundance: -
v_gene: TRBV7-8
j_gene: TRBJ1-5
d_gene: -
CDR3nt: TGTGCCAGCAGCTCCGCAGGGTATGGCAATCAGCCCCAGCATTTT
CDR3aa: CASSSAGYGNQPQHF

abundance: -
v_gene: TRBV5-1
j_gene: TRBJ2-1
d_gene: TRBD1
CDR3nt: TGCGCCAGCAGCTTGGGACAGGGGGCTAACGGGCAGTTCTTC
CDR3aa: CASSLGQGANGQFF

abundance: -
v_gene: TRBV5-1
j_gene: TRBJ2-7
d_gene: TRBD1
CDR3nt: TGCGCCAGCAGGGTGGACAGGGGGACCCCCTACGAGCAGTACTTC
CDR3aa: CASRVDRGTPYEQYF

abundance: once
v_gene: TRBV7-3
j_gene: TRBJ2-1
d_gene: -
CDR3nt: TGTGCCAGCAGCCTTCGGACAAGTTACAATGAGCAGTTCTTC
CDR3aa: CASSLRTSYNEQFF

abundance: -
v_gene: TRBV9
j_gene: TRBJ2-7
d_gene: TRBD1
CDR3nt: TGTGCCAGCAGCCCGGACAGGGGAGGTTCGTACTACGAGCAGTACTTC
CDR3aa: CASSPDRGGSYYEQYF

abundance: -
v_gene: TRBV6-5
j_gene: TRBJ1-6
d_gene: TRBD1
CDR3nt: TGTGCCAGCAGTTACCGATACAGGGGTAATTCACCCCTCCACTTT
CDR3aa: CASSYRYRGNSPLHF

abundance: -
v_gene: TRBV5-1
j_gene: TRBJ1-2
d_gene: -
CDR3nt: TGCGCCAGCAGCTTGACCGGGTCGGGGACTAACTATGGCTACACCTTC
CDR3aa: CASSLTGSGTNYGYTF

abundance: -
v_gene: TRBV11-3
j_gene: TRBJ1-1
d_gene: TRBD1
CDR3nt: TGTGCCAGCAGCTTTCGGGACAGGACTACTGAAGCTTTCTTT
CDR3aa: CASSFRDRTTEAFF

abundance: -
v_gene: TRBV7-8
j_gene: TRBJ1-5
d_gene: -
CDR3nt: TGTGCCAGCAGCGCTGGGAGAAATAGCAATCAGCCCCAGCATTTT
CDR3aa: CASSAGRNSNQPQHF

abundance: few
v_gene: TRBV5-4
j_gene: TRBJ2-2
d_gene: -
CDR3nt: TGTGCCAGCAGCTTTTTTGGCGGGGCCGGCGGGGAGCTGTTTTTT
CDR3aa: CASSFFGGAGGELFF

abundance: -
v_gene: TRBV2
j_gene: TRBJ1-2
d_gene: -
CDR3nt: TGTGCCAGCAGTGATCGAGGCGTTGGCTACACCTTC
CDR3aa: CASSDRGVGYTF

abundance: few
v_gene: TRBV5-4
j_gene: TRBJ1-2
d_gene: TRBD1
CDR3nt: TGTGCCAGCAGGGCCGGGACAGGGAATTTTGACTATGGCTACACCTTC
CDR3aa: CASRAGTGNFDYGYTF

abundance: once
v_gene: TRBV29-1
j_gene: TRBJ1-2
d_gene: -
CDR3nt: TGCAGCGTTGGGGCCGGGGAGAACTATGGCTACACCTTC
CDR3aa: CSVGAGENYGYTF

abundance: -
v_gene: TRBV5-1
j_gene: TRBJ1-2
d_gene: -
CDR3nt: TGCGCCAGCAGCTTGGCGGTAACAGAGCCTGGCTACACCTTC
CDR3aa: CASSLAVTEPGYTF

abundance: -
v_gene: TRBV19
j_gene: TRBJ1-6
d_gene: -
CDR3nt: TGTGCCAGTAAGCCGGAGAGCTCCTATAATTCACCCCTCCACTTT
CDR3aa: CASKPESSYNSPLHF

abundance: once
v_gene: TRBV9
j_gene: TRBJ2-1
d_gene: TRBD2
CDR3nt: TGTGCCAGCAGCGATACAGCGGGAGGGCCCTACAATGAGCAGTTCTTC
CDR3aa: CASSDTAGGPYNEQFF

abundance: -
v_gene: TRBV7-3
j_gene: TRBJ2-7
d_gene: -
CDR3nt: TGTGCCAGCAGCCTTCGACAGTCCCACGAGCAGTACTTC
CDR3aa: CASSLRQSHEQYF

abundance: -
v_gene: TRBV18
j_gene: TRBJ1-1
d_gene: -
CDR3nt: TGTGCCAGCTCATTCACCCCAGGGCGGAACACTGAAGCTTTCTTT
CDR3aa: CASSFTPGRNTEAFF

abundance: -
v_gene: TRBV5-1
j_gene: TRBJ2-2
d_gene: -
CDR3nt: TGCGCCAGCAGCTTATGGGGGGAGACCGGGGAGCTGTTTTTT
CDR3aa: CASSLWGETGELFF

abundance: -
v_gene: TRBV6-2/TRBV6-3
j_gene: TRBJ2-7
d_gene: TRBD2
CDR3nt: TGTGCCAGCAGTTACACGACTAGCGGGAGCTACGAGCAGTACTTC
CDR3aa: CASSYTTSGSYEQYF

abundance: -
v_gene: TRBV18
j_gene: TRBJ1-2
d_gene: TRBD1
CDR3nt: TGTGCCAGCTCACGACAGGGGGCGGAGGGCTACACCTTC
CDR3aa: CASSRQGAEGYTF

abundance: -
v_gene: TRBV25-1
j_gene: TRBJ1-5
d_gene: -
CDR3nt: TGTGCCAGCAGTGAAATATTGAGGAAATGCAATCAGCCCCAGCATTTT
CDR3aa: CASSEILRKCNQPQHF

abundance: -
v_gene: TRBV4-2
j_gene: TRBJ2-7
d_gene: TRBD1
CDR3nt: TGTGCCAGCAGCCAAGCCCTGGGACAGGGGTTCGAGCAGTACTTC
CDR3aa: CASSQALGQGFEQYF

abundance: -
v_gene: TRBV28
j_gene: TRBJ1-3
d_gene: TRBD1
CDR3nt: TGTGCCAGCAGTTGGCCAACAGTTTCTTGGACAGGGGGAATTTCTTCTGGAAACACCATATATTTT
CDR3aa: CASSWPTVSWTGGISSGNTIYF